This paragraph reports one TCR beta chain. Its target is unknown. The CDR3 loop spans 15 amino acids. The germline CDR1 and CDR2 sequences are LGHNA and YNFKEQ. V dropped 4 bases and J dropped 2 bases, with 15 bases sitting between them. This specimen belongs to a study of post-analysis software for immune sequencing data. Study summary: The study covered relapsing-remitting, secondary progressive and progressive-relapsing courses of multiple sclerosis.

Overall study findings and caveats: Several TRBV segments occurring more often in patients than controls included TRBV5-6, TRBV5-1 and TRBV20-1. Diversity measured as normalized Chao1 was significantly lower in multiple sclerosis patients than in controls.

Unique molecular identifiers featured in each of the TCR beta cDNA libraries. Each CDR3 protein gets one entry after TCRdb re-called the PCR reads with MiXCR. The sample includes 650,000 to 900,000 distinct CDR3 sequences, around 46% of them seen just once. The receptor comes from a girl aged 5 to 17 with multiple sclerosis. The V gene is TRBV4-2, the J gene TRBJ2-7; D might be TRBD2 (7 bases). The sequenced sample consisted of blood. In nucleotides, the CDR3 is TGTGCCAGCAGCCCGAGGGGGGGTGGGGCCTACGAGCAGTACTTC. Translation: CASSPRGGGAYEQYF.